This TCR beta chain derives from a study of cytomegalovirus exposure and HLA in healthy donors. The wider study: An early release of data contained roughly 86 million unique TCRs, which came from HLA-typed donors.

With 60 Vbeta and 13 Jbeta primers, the PCR was carried out. Profiling relied on immunoSEQ multiplex PCR, and the TCRdb table lists in-frame clones only, not all of them. The data show about 160,000 clones, with 65% to 85% seen just once and just over 4.5% held by the top ten. Germline assignment: CDR1 SGHRS and CDR2 YFSETQ. J was trimmed by 1 base and V by 6 bases; bases with no gene match: 5. This CDR3 spans 14 amino acids. Every donor was a healthy person donating bone marrow. Source material: PBMCs. The rearrangement links TRBV5-1 to TRBJ2-5; the match to TRBD2 covers 8 bases. This sequence was found in a woman in her fifties or sixties in good health and CMV-seropositive. CDR3 DNA: TGCGCCAGCACCACGGGAGGGTCCCAAGAGACCCAGTACTTC. Protein product: CASTTGGSQETQYF. Looking up the rest from reference TRBV5-1 and TRBJ2-5 gives the full variable domain: KAGVTQTPRYLIKTRGQQVTLSCSPISGHRSVSWYQQTPGQGLQFLFEYFSETQRNKGNFPGRFSGRQFSNSRSEMNVSTLELGDSALYLCASTTGGSQETQYFGPGTRLLVL.